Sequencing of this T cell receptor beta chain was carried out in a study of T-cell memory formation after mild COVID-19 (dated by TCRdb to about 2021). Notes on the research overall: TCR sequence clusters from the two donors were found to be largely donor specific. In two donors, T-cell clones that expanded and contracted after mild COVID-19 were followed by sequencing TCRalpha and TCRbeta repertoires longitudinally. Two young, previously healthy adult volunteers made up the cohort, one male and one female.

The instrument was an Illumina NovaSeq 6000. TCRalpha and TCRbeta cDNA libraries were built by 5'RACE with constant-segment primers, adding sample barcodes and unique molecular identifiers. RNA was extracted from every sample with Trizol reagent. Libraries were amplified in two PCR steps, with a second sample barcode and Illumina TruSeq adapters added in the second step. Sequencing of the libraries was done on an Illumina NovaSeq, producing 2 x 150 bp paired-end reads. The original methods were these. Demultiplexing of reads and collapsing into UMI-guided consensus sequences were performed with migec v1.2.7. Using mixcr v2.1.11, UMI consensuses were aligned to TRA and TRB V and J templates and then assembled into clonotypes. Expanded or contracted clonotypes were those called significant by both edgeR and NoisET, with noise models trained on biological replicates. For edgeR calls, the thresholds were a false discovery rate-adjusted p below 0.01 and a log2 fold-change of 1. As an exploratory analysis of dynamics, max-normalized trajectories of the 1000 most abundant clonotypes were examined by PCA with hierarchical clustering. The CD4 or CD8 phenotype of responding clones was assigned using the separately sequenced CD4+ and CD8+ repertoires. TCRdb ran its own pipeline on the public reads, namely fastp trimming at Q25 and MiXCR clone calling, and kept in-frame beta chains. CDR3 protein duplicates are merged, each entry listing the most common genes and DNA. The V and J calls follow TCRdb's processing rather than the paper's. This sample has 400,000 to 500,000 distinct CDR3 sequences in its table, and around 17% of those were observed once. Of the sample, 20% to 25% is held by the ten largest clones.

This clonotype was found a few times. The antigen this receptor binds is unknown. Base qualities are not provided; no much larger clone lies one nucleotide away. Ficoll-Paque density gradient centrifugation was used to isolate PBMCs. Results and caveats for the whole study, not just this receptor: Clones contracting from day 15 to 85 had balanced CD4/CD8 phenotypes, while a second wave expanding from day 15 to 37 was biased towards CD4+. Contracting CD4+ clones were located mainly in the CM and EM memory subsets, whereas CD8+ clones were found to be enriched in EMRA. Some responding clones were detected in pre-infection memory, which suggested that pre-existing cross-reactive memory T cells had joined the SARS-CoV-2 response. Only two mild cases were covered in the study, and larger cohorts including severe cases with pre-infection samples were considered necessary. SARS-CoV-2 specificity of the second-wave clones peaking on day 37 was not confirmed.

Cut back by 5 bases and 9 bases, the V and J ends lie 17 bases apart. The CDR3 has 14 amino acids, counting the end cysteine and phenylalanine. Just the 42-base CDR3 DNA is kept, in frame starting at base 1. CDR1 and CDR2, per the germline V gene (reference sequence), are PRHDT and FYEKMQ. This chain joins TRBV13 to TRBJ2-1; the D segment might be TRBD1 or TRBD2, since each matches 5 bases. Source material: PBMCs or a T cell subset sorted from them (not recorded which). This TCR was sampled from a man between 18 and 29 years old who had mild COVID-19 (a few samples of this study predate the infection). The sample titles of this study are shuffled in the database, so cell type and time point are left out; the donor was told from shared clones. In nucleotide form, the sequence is TGTGCCAGCAGCAGCCGGGGCCTAGCTGGTGAGCAGTTCTTC. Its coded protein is CASSSRGLAGEQFF.